What follows describes a single TCR beta chain. Its matching antigen is unknown. Survey-level immunoSEQ v3.0 assays were run. Sequencing was performed with immunoSEQ multiplex PCR; in TCRdb, only in-frame clones are kept and a portion is missing. Of roughly 21,000 clones detected, about four fifths appear once; the ten largest clones hold 5.6%. The V gene end was trimmed by 6 bases and the J gene end by 2 bases; junction bases not matched to a gene: 7. CDR1 and CDR2 (germline): LGHNA, YNFKEQ. The CDR3 length is 15 residues. These data originate in a study of long-term antiretroviral therapy in people with HIV. General study results and limits: Absence of data on ART adherence, viral resistance or therapy changes was noted. Even long-term ART left TRB diversity below transplant donor controls, despite gains. Versus controls, repertoires in people with HIV had narrower CDR3 length ranges.

This sample comprised unsorted PBMCs, obtained 0.2 years after starting antiretroviral therapy. The V gene is TRBV4-2, the J gene TRBJ1-5; TRBD1 agrees at 7 bases. The receptor was isolated from a woman aged 25 to 45 with HIV. The DNA for the CDR3 is TGTGCCAGCAGTCGAACAGGGGCCGGCAATCAGCCCCAGCATTTT. It yields the protein CASSRTGAGNQPQHF.